This T cell receptor beta chain was found in a study of blood T cell repertoires in COVID-19. Study at large: From the United States, Italy and Spain came samples of acute and convalescent COVID-19.

This CDR3 has 15 residues. The V gene end was trimmed by 2 bases and the J gene end by 3 bases; junction bases not matched to a gene: 5. The germline CDR1 and CDR2 sequences are KGHSH and LQKENI. Original processing methods: It was from reference gene primer amplification that nucleated cell counts were estimated. The data were produced by immunoSEQ multiplex PCR, yet TCRdb's version contains in-frame clones alone and is incomplete. The DNA was the basis for D and trimming; V, J and clone size are from that table. The table has 200,000 to 250,000 clones, 65% to 90% seen once. The material sequenced was peripheral blood. This receptor was taken from a woman between 50 and 59 years old with acute or convalescent COVID-19. The chain joins TRBV18 to TRBJ1-2; 8 bases are a match to TRBD1. In DNA, the CDR3 is TGTGCCAGCTCACCAAGTCAGGGGGCGGACTATGGCTACACCTTC. Translated, it gives CASSPSQGADYGYTF.